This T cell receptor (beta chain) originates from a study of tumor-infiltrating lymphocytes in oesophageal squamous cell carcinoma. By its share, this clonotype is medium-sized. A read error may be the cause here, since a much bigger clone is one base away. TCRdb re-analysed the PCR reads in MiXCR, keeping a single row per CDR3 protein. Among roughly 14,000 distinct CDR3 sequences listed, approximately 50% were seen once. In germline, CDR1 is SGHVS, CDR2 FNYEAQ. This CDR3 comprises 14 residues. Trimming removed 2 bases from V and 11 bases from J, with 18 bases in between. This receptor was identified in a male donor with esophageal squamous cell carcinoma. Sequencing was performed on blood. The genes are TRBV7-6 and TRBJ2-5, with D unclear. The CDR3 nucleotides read TGTGCCAGCAGCTTACTCGGAGATTCGAATGAGCAGTACTTC. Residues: CASSLLGDSNEQYF.